The 10 T cell receptor beta chains listed next were all sequenced from one sample in a study of cytomegalovirus exposure and HLA in healthy donors. The PCR ran on 60 Vbeta and 13 Jbeta primers. Some clones are missing from TCRdb's copy, which holds only in-frame ones; the method was immunoSEQ multiplex PCR. The sample consists of over 95,000 clones, about 75% of them appearing once. Input material: PBMCs. Every receptor here comes from a woman aged 40 to 50 in good health and CMV-seropositive.

V and J are TRBV7-2 and TRBJ2-5, with D hard to call. Germline V lookup: CDR1 SGHTA, CDR2 FQGNSA. The CDR3 spans 14 residues. Deletions cut 5 bases from V and 6 bases from J, with 16 bases between. This CDR3 reads CASSPRFLSQTQYF. CDR3 nucleotide sequence: TGTGCCAGCAGCCCAAGATTCTTAAGCCAGACCCAGTACTTC.

The J gene is TRBJ1-2, the V gene TRBV14, with a possible D match to TRBD1 (5 bases). CDR1 and CDR2 (germline): SGHDN, FVKESK. CDR3 length: 15 amino acids. V lost 5 bases and J 2 bases, leaving 15 bases between the germline ends. CDR3 in amino acids: CASSLGGARNYGYTF. In DNA, the CDR3 is TGTGCCAGCAGCTTGGGAGGGGCGAGAAACTATGGCTACACCTTC.

This rearrangement joins TRBV10-2 to TRBJ1-1; D unclear. V lost 3 bases, J lost 0 bases, and 8 bases lay in between. CDR3 length: 14 amino acids. Germline V gene sequence: CDR1 WSHSY, CDR2 SAAADI. The CDR3 DNA is TGCGCCAGCAGTGATCAGATTATGAACACTGAAGCTTTCTTT. Its protein is CASSDQIMNTEAFF.

This chain connects TRBV7-9 to TRBJ1-1; 7 nucleotides match TRBD1. This CDR3 spans 14 amino acids. Germline-derived CDR1 and CDR2 are SEHNR and FQNEAQ (reference sequence). J gave up 7 bases and V 1 base, and 6 bases lay outside the gene matches. CDR3 DNA sequence: TGTGCCAGCAGCTTAGAGACGGGACAGATTGAAGCTTTCTTT. It encodes CASSLETGQIEAFF.

This chain connects TRBV6-5 to TRBJ1-5, with D hard to call. The CDR3 contains 13 residues. Germline CDR1 and CDR2: MNHEY and SVGAGI. With 8 bases removed from V and 0 bases from J, the gap between germline ends came to 8 bases. The CDR3 is CASGRYSNQPQHF. The DNA for the CDR3 is TGTGCCAGCGGGCGTTATAGCAATCAGCCCCAGCATTTT.

In the case of this clone: No DNA is shown, since the ends of the CDR3 on it are uncertain; the CDR3 is the one TCRdb lists. This CDR3 is CASSIQWGQGNTEAFF. The V gene is TRBV21-1, the J gene TRBJ1-1; no check of the table's D call, TRBD1, against the DNA was made. TRBV21-1 is flagged as a pseudogene. The CDR3 adds up to 16 amino acids, both ends counted.

The CDR3 sequence is CASSPSLNTEAFF. In nucleotides, the CDR3 is TGTGCCAGCTCACCCTCCCTTAACACTGAAGCTTTCTTT. This chain joins TRBV18 and TRBJ1-1; unclear D gene. This CDR3 is 13 amino acids long. CDR1 KGHSH and CDR2 LQKENI come from the germline V gene. The V end lost 3 bases, the J end lost 2 bases, and 7 bases lay between the germline ends. The complete variable domain, with remaining parts taken from reference TRBV18 and TRBJ1-1, reads NAGVMQNPRHLVRRRGQEARLRCSPMKGHSHVYWYRQLPEEGLKFMVYLQKENIIDESGMPKERFSAEFPKEGPSILRIQQVVRGDSAAYFCASSPSLNTEAFFGQGTRLTVV.

The chain links TRBV6-1 to TRBJ1-2, with D possibly being TRBD1 (6 bases). The germline V and J ends were trimmed by 2 bases and 4 bases, with 8 bases remaining between them. This CDR3 spans 13 amino acids. The germline CDR1 and CDR2 sequences are MNHNS and SASEGT. The CDR3 sequence: CASSEQGTYGYTF. The DNA of the CDR3 is TGTGCCAGCAGTGAACAGGGGACCTATGGCTACACCTTC.

The chain links TRBV30 to TRBJ1-2, with D perhaps matching TRBD1 (5 bases). The CDR3 loop spans 14 amino acids. V was cut by 0 bases and J by 4 bases, with 12 bases left in between. Looked up from germline, CDR1 is GTSNPN and CDR2 is SVGIG (reference sequence). The CDR3 loop is CAWSVKGWAYGYTF. DNA of the CDR3: TGTGCCTGGAGTGTGAAGGGGTGGGCCTATGGCTACACCTTC.

The chain recombines TRBV6-5 with TRBJ1-6; D remains ambiguous. The CDR3 spans 14 residues. The V end was cut by 0 bases, the J end by 10 bases, with 10 bases between. Germline values: CDR1 MNHEY, CDR2 SVGAGI. CDR3: CASSYSISGSPLHF. CDR3 DNA: TGTGCCAGCAGTTACTCGATTTCGGGGTCACCCCTCCACTTT.